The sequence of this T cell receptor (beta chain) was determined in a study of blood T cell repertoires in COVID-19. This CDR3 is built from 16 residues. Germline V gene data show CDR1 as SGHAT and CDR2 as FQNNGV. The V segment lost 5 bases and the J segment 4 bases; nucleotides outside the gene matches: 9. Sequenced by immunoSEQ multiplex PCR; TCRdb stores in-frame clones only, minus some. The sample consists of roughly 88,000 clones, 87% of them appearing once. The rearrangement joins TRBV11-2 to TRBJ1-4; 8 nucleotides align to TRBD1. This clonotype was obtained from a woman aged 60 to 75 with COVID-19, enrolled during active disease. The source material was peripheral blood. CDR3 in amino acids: CASSRDIGQGNEKLFF. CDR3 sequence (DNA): TGTGCCAGCAGCCGTGATATAGGACAGGGTAATGAAAAACTGTTTTTT.